This T cell receptor (beta chain) was sequenced for a study of CD8 T cells in Susac syndrome. Study information: Among the sequenced Susac syndrome patients, six had active disease while eight were in remission.

The CDR3 sequence is 15 residues long. Germline V gene data show CDR1 as SGHKS and CDR2 as YYEKEE (reference sequence). The V and J ends lost 7 bases and 7 bases, in that order; junction bases with no gene match: 14. Random-hexamer reverse transcription was applied to 0.5 to 1 ug RNA. TCRdb redid the calling of the immunoSEQ multiplex PCR reads with MiXCR, one entry per CDR3 protein. The sample contains over 150,000 distinct CDR3 sequences, roughly 94% of which appear only once. Study-wide results and caveats: The study acknowledged a relatively small number of individuals in its TCR sequencing and HLA analysis. Clonal expansion was not observed in the Susac syndrome CD4+ T cell repertoires.

This clonotype has only one observation. Its antigen is unidentified. Sequencing was done on a sample of CD4+ T cells from PBMCs. The V and J genes are TRBV5-5 and TRBJ1-1, with 9 bases aligning to TRBD1. The source is a human donor with Susac syndrome. DNA of the CDR3: TGTGCCAGCGAAACAGGGGGCGGCCTCCTTGGTGAAGCTTTCTTT. Translation: CASETGGGLLGEAFF.